These T cell receptor beta chains were read from a single sample in a study of blood T cell repertoires in COVID-19. Only in-frame clones appear in the TCRdb table, and some are missing; sequencing was by immunoSEQ multiplex PCR. The sample includes approximately 400,000 clones, around 88% of them seen just once. Input material: peripheral blood. The receptors shown here come from a woman in her forties or fifties with COVID-19, enrolled during active disease. Both conserved end residues are part of each CDR3. The D gene is left open where the match is weak. Size tells how often a clone was seen (once, few, many) or the class of an expanded clone, and some rows leave it out.

J gene | D gene | clone size | V gene | CDR3 DNA | CDR3 protein
TRBJ2-7 | NA | NA | TRBV29-1 | TGCAGCGTTTATGGACTCAAGAGCTCCTACGAGCAGTACTTC | CSVYGLKSSYEQYF
TRBJ2-1 | TRBD1 | NA | TRBV6-5 | TGTGCCAGCAGTTACTCGACGGGACAGTTATTCAATGAGCAGTTCTTC | CASSYSTGQLFNEQFF
TRBJ1-6 | TRBD1 | NA | TRBV30 | TGTGCCTTCCGGGACAGCTATAATTCACCCCTCCACTTT | CAFRDSYNSPLHF
TRBJ2-1 | TRBD2 | NA | TRBV9 | TGTGCCAGCAGCGTAGGACTAGCGTCCTACAATGAGCAGTTCTTC | CASSVGLASYNEQFF
TRBJ2-7 | NA | NA | TRBV3-1/TRBV3-2 | TGTGCCAGCAGCCAAACAGGGTCCTCCTCGACAAATTTCTTC | CASSQTGSSSTNFF
TRBJ1-5 | NA | NA | TRBV24-1 | TGTGCCACCAGTGATTTGGGCGGGACCCAGCATTTT | CATSDLGGTQHF
TRBJ1-4 | NA | NA | TRBV2 | TGTGCCAGCAGTGGGGACATAAATGAAAAACTGTTTTTT | CASSGDINEKLFF
TRBJ1-5 | NA | NA | TRBV19 | TGTGCCAGTAGTACGCTCCAGGGGAGCAATCAGCCCCAGCATTTT | CASSTLQGSNQPQHF
TRBJ1-4 | TRBD1 | NA | TRBV5-4 | TGTGCCAGCAGCGACCCGGGACAGGGAACTAATGAAAAACTGTTTTTT | CASSDPGQGTNEKLFF
TRBJ2-1 | TRBD1 | once | TRBV5-4 | TGTGCCAGCAGGGTGGACAGGGGACTCTACAATGAGCAGTTCTTC | CASRVDRGLYNEQFF
TRBJ2-1 | NA | NA | TRBV9 | TGTGCCAGCAGCGTAGGGGGGCCTACGTGGGATGAGCAGTTCTTC | CASSVGGPTWDEQFF
TRBJ2-2 | TRBD1 | NA | TRBV2 | TGTGCCAGCAGAGGGACAGGGGGCGCGAACGGGGAGCTGTTTTTT | CASRGTGGANGELFF
TRBJ1-5 | NA | NA | TRBV18 | TGTGCCAGCTCACCAGAGTTGTTTCAGCCCCAGCATTTT | CASSPELFQPQHF
TRBJ1-2 | NA | NA | TRBV5-3 | TGTGCCAGAAGCTTGGTGGCCCTCAAGAATGGCTACACCTTC | CARSLVALKNGYTF
TRBJ2-3 | TRBD2 | NA | TRBV2 | TGTGCCAGCAGGGAGGGACTAGCGGCGGCCTTGGATACGCAGTATTTT | CASREGLAAALDTQYF
TRBJ1-1 | TRBD1 | NA | TRBV6-6 | TGTGCCAGCAGTACCCTGGACAGGGCTGAAGCTTTCTTT | CASSTLDRAEAFF
TRBJ1-4 | NA | few | TRBV18 | TGTGCCAGCTCACCCCCCGGGGGACCCTCGAATGAAAAACTGTTTTTT | CASSPPGGPSNEKLFF
TRBJ2-5 | NA | NA | TRBV7-9 | TGTGCCAGCAGCTTCCGCGGGGAAGAGACCCAGTACTTC | CASSFRGEETQYF
TRBJ1-1 | NA | NA | TRBV25-1 | TGTGCCAGCAGTGAATATTTGGGGGGGACTGAAGCTTTCTTT | CASSEYLGGTEAFF
TRBJ2-7 | TRBD2 | NA | TRBV6-5 | TGTGCCAGCAGGGGGACTACCTCCTACGAGCAGTACTTC | CASRGTTSYEQYF
TRBJ1-5 | NA | NA | TRBV6-5 | TGTGCCAGCTCAAACTTAGATCAGCCCCAGCATTTT | CASSNLDQPQHF
TRBJ2-7 | NA | few | TRBV7-9 | TGTGCCAGCAGCGGGCAGGGGTCTTCCTACGAGCAGTACTTC | CASSGQGSSYEQYF
TRBJ2-2 | NA | NA | TRBV3-1/TRBV3-2 | TGTGCCAGCAGCCAGACCAGAGGCGGGGAGCTGTTTTTT | CASSQTRGGELFF
TRBJ2-3 | TRBD2 | NA | TRBV9 | TGTGCCAGCAGCGATCAGCGGGGGGCAGAAACAGATACGCAGTATTTT | CASSDQRGAETDTQYF
TRBJ2-7 | NA | NA | TRBV28 | TGTGCCAGCAAGGACAGATTCTACGAGCAGTACTTC | CASKDRFYEQYF
TRBJ1-2 | NA | few | TRBV2 | TGTGCCAGCGGAATGAGACAGCTCTTCTATGGCTACACCTTC | CASGMRQLFYGYTF
TRBJ1-4 | NA | NA | TRBV7-6 | TGTGCCAGCAGCTTAGGGGTCAGGGATAGTGAAAAACTGTTTTTT | CASSLGVRDSEKLFF
TRBJ2-3 | NA | NA | TRBV11-2 | TGTGCCAGCAGCTTTGGTGGCCCAAGAGATACGCAGTATTTT | CASSFGGPRDTQYF
TRBJ1-2 | TRBD1 | NA | TRBV19 | TGTGCCAGTAGTCAAGGGGGCAGGGGCTACACCTTC | CASSQGGRGYTF
TRBJ2-7 | NA | NA | TRBV3-1/TRBV3-2 | TGTGCCAGCAGCCAAGATGCGGGACCCGTTTCTGAGTACGAGCAGTACTTC | CASSQDAGPVSEYEQYF
TRBJ2-1 | TRBD2 | NA | TRBV24-1 | TGTGCCACCAGTGACCGGACTAGCGGGGGAACCTACAATGAGCAGTTCTTC | CATSDRTSGGTYNEQFF
TRBJ2-2 | NA | NA | TRBV10-1 | TGCGCCAGCGGAGAGGTCACCGGGGAGCTGTTTTTT | CASGEVTGELFF
TRBJ2-3 | NA | NA | TRBV5-1 | TGCGCCAGCAGCTTGTGGACAGACCCAGATACGCAGTATTTT | CASSLWTDPDTQYF